This TCR beta chain comes out of a study of pediatric ulcerative colitis. Whole-study results and caveats: Rectal pinch biopsies may have included blood-derived T cells, especially in patients with overt colitis.

Concerning this clone itself: Its antigen is unidentified.

The CDR3 covers 17 residues. One to two pinch biopsies were taken from the rectum during colonoscopy. The assay was run at survey level. Each sample received Survey-level depth of up to 500,000 reads. The method was immunoSEQ multiplex PCR; TCRdb's version includes in-frame clones alone and lacks a portion of them. The sample lists about 36,000 clones; 60% to 75% were seen once. The chain combines TRBV21-1 with TRBJ1-3; the DNA was not compared with TRBD1, the D call given in the table. TRBV21-1 is termed a pseudogene. The source material was gut tissue. The receptor comes from a boy aged 10-17 years with moderate ulcerative colitis. This CDR3 reads CASSKEGGPISGNTIYF. CDR3 in DNA: TGTGCCAGCAGCAAAGAAGGGGGACCGATCTCTGGAAACACCATATATTTT.